Listed below are T cell receptor beta chains from one sample, sequenced in a study of T cells in Graves' hyperthyroidism and ophthalmopathy. TCRdb processed the multiplex PCR reads anew with MiXCR; each CDR3 protein has one entry. The sample has some 500,000 distinct CDR3 sequences; roughly 24% are singletons. Sequencing input: blood. Receptor source: a woman younger than 45 with Graves' ophthalmopathy. Each CDR3 is given with its conserved first and last residue. Fields, in order: clone size, V gene, J gene, D gene, CDR3 length, CDR3 protein, CDR3 DNA. D genes are given only for firm matches. Only some rows state a clone size, as once, few, many or a class for expanded clones.

.,TRBV6-5,TRBJ1-1,.,14,CASSYSGRRTEAFF,TGTGCCAGCAGTTACTCCGGGAGGAGGACTGAAGCTTTCTTT
.,TRBV28,TRBJ1-3,.,13,CASSLIEGAAIYF,TGTGCCAGCAGTTTGATCGAAGGGGCGGCCATATATTTT
.,TRBV2,TRBJ1-2,.,14,CASSRSNGFYGYTF,TGTGCCAGCAGTCGAAGCAACGGATTCTATGGCTACACCTTC
.,TRBV12-3/TRBV12-4,TRBJ1-3,.,15,CASTYQTGSGNTIYF,TGTGCCAGCACTTACCAGACGGGCTCTGGAAACACCATATATTTT
many,TRBV29-1,TRBJ2-3,.,12,CSVIPEGNTQYF,TGCAGCGTAATCCCGGAGGGAAATACGCAGTATTTT
.,TRBV6-4,TRBJ2-5,.,12,CAGRQPQETQYF,TGTGCCGGCAGACAGCCCCAAGAGACCCAGTACTTC
many,TRBV28,TRBJ2-5,.,11,CASIGIETQYF,TGTGCCAGCATTGGTATTGAGACCCAGTACTTC
many,TRBV12-3/TRBV12-4,TRBJ1-1,.,14,CASSLGYTDGEAFF,TGTGCCAGCAGTTTGGGCTATACGGACGGTGAAGCTTTCTTT
.,TRBV19,TRBJ1-1,.,13,CASSLYGFTEAFF,TGTGCCAGTAGTCTATATGGGTTCACTGAAGCTTTCTTT
many,TRBV9,TRBJ1-2,TRBD1,17,CASSGAYTGTGAYGYTF,TGTGCCAGCAGCGGAGCTTATACCGGGACAGGGGCCTATGGCTACACCTTC
.,TRBV19,TRBJ1-5,.,17,CASSTLTSGASNQPQHF,TGTGCCAGTAGTACCCTCACCAGTGGAGCCAGCAATCAGCCCCAGCATTTT
.,TRBV6-5,TRBJ2-5,.,14,CASSYGAVRETQYF,TGTGCCAGCAGTTACGGGGCCGTTAGGGAGACCCAGTACTTC
many,TRBV29-1,TRBJ2-7,.,16,CSVEIGEAESSYEQYF,TGCAGCGTTGAGATTGGGGAGGCAGAAAGCTCCTACGAGCAGTACTTC
.,TRBV18,TRBJ2-7,.,15,CASSPPRGGTYEQYF,TGTGCCAGCTCACCACCGCGGGGTGGAACCTACGAGCAGTACTTC
many,TRBV4-2,TRBJ1-1,.,12,CASSRDRLGAFF,TGTGCCAGCAGCCGAGACAGGTTGGGAGCTTTCTTT
many,TRBV7-2,TRBJ2-7,.,14,CASSLGPTQGEQYF,TGTGCCAGCAGCCTGGGACCGACGCAGGGCGAGCAGTACTTC
.,TRBV5-1,TRBJ1-1,.,16,CASSLEARVVNTEAFF,TGCGCCAGCAGCTTGGAGGCTCGGGTTGTGAACACTGAAGCTTTCTTT
many,TRBV12-3/TRBV12-4,TRBJ1-1,.,14,CASSLGRERAEAFF,TGTGCCAGCAGTTTAGGCAGGGAGAGGGCTGAAGCTTTCTTT
.,TRBV15,TRBJ2-5,TRBD1,14,CATSKGQLQETQYF,TGTGCCACCAGCAAGGGACAGCTCCAAGAGACCCAGTACTTC
many,TRBV6-5,TRBJ1-5,TRBD1,16,CASSSDRDRGHQPQHF,TGTGCCAGCAGTTCAGACCGGGACAGGGGACATCAGCCCCAGCATTTT
many,TRBV7-9,TRBJ2-7,.,15,CASSFADGVSYEQYF,TGTGCCAGCAGCTTTGCAGACGGTGTCTCCTACGAGCAGTACTTC
few,TRBV10-1,TRBJ2-7,.,13,CASSPGWRNEQYF,TGCGCCAGCTCCCCAGGGTGGCGAAACGAGCAGTACTTC
many,TRBV20-1,TRBJ2-7,.,13,CSAKDSGLYEQYF,TGCAGTGCAAAGGACAGTGGCCTATACGAGCAGTACTTC
few,TRBV6-1,TRBJ1-5,.,13,CASRGTDNQPQHF,TGTGCCAGCAGAGGAACAGACAATCAGCCCCAGCATTTT
.,TRBV29-1,TRBJ2-5,.,14,CSVDTSWAQETQYF,TGCAGCGTTGATACCAGCTGGGCCCAAGAGACCCAGTACTTC
once,TRBV12-3/TRBV12-4,TRBJ1-3,.,12,CASTEPGNTIYF,TGTGCCAGCACCGAGCCAGGAAACACCATATATTTT
many,TRBV28,TRBJ1-2,.,14,CASSLFGAPYGYTF,TGTGCCAGCAGTTTATTCGGGGCCCCCTATGGCTACACCTTC
.,TRBV7-2,TRBJ2-7,TRBD1,14,CASSFWQGADEQYF,TGTGCCAGCAGCTTCTGGCAGGGGGCGGACGAGCAGTACTTC
many,TRBV5-1,TRBJ2-7,TRBD2,17,CASSLWTSGGTSYEQYF,TGCGCCAGCAGCTTGTGGACTAGCGGGGGGACCTCCTACGAGCAGTACTTC
many,TRBV19,TRBJ1-1,.,14,CASSWTGLNTEAFF,TGTGCCAGCAGCTGGACGGGACTGAACACTGAAGCTTTCTTT
.,TRBV19,TRBJ1-5,.,14,CASKEVHVNQPQHF,TGTGCCAGTAAGGAAGTCCATGTTAATCAGCCCCAGCATTTT
.,TRBV5-6,TRBJ1-5,TRBD1,15,CASSLAGTGVQPQHF,TGTGCCAGCAGCTTGGCCGGGACAGGGGTTCAGCCCCAGCATTTT
.,TRBV30,TRBJ2-7,.,12,CAWGHISYEQYF,TGTGCCTGGGGACATATCTCCTACGAGCAGTACTTC
many,TRBV25-1,TRBJ2-7,.,16,CASSEWGEGSSYEQYF,TGTGCCAGCAGTGAATGGGGAGAGGGGAGCTCCTACGAGCAGTACTTC
many,TRBV6-5,TRBJ1-5,TRBD1,14,CASSSTGGDPPQHF,TGTGCCAGCAGTTCTACAGGGGGCGACCCGCCCCAGCATTTT
many,TRBV27,TRBJ2-5,.,13,CASRMTIQETQYF,TGTGCCAGCAGGATGACTATACAAGAGACCCAGTACTTC
.,TRBV28,TRBJ1-5,.,17,CASSLVYRTEFNQPQHF,TGTGCCAGCAGTCTGGTTTACCGGACCGAGTTCAATCAGCCCCAGCATTTT
.,TRBV28,TRBJ2-2,TRBD2,20,CASSLSPQRGVLANTGELFF,TGTGCCAGCAGTTTATCTCCCCAGCGGGGGGTCCTCGCGAACACCGGGGAGCTGTTTTTT
many,TRBV19,TRBJ1-1,TRBD1,17,CASSTRTGNGLNTEAFF,TGTGCCAGTAGTACACGGACAGGTAACGGGCTTAACACTGAAGCTTTCTTT
few,TRBV11-2,TRBJ2-2,.,16,CASSLVGAANTGELFF,TGTGCCAGCAGCTTAGTAGGGGCAGCGAACACCGGGGAGCTGTTTTTT
many,TRBV24-1,TRBJ1-5,.,13,CATSDGSYQPQHF,TGTGCCACCAGTGATGGCAGTTATCAGCCCCAGCATTTT
few,TRBV9,TRBJ1-1,TRBD1,13,CASSVAGGSEAFF,TGTGCCAGCAGCGTAGCAGGGGGCAGTGAAGCTTTCTTT